This record looks at one T cell receptor (beta chain) sequence and its context. What this receptor recognizes is not known. No base-level quality is on record; no much larger clone is a single base apart. This sample is drawn from a study of yellow fever vaccine responses in identical twins (dated by TCRdb to the late 2010s). With respect to the entire study: The study precisely tracked vaccine-responding T cell clones in identical twins. Beyond this particular receptor, the publication reports: The T cell response to vaccination in identical twins was reported by the authors to appear partly convergent and partly personalized.

The junction shows trimming of 1 base on V and 3 bases on J, plus 6 bases between the germline ends. The CDR3 sequence holds 13 residues, the cysteine and phenylalanine included. The sequence is cut down to CDR3 DNA, 39 bases in frame from base 1. The library was generated by RT-PCR. The sample was run on an Illumina HiSeq 2500. TCRdb took the public reads, trimmed them with fastp at Q25, ran MiXCR for clone calling and kept in-frame beta chains. One record per CDR3 amino acid sequence lists the most common genes and DNA. The sample table lists about 19,000 distinct CDR3 sequences, roughly 75% of them with a count of one. Of the sample, roughly 2% is held by the ten largest clones.

The sample in question was T cells from blood (PBMCs), unsorted or a sorted subset (not recorded which), obtained before or after yellow fever vaccination (not recorded which). The chain uses TRBV12-3 or TRBV12-4 and TRBJ2-5, with the D gene not clear enough to name. This TCR derives from a young woman who received the yellow fever vaccine. Donor details come from another sample of the same person, matched by shared clones. The DNA is as follows: TGTGCCAGCAGTTTAGGGGCTGAAGAGACCCAGTACTTC. Its translation reads: CASSLGAEETQYF.